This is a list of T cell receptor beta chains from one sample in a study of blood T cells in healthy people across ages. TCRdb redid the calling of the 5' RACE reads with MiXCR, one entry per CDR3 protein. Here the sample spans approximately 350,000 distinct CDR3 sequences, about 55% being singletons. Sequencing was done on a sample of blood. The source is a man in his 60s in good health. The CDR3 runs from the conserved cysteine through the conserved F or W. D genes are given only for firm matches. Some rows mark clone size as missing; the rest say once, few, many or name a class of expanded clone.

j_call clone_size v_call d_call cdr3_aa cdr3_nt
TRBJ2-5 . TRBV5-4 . CASSDRAQETQYF TGTGCCAGCAGCGATCGAGCCCAAGAGACCCAGTACTTC
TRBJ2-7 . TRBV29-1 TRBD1 CSVTGTAGYEQYF TGCAGCGTTACCGGGACAGCTGGCTACGAGCAGTACTTC
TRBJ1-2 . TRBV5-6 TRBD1 CASSRGQGRNYGYTF TGTGCCAGCAGCCGGGGACAGGGGCGCAACTATGGCTACACCTTC
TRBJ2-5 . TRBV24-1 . CATSDASGGRRETQYF TGTGCCACCAGTGATGCCTCCGGGGGGCGACGAGAGACCCAGTACTTC
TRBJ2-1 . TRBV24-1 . CATSGGVVPYNEQFF TGTGCCACCAGTGGCGGCGTTGTCCCCTACAATGAGCAGTTCTTC
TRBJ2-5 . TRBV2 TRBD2 CASSGLAGTETQYF TGTGCCAGCAGTGGACTAGCGGGGACAGAGACCCAGTACTTC
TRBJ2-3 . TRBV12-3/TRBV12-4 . CASTWDPGTDTQYF TGTGCCAGCACATGGGACCCCGGCACAGATACGCAGTATTTT
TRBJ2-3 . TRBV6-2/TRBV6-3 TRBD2 CASIRGGQDDTQYF TGTGCCAGCATCCGGGGGGGCCAGGACGATACGCAGTATTTT
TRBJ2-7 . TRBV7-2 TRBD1 CASSLGEGTVYEQYF TGTGCCAGCAGCTTAGGAGAGGGGACAGTCTACGAGCAGTACTTC
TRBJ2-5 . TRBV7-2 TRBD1 CASSFDRGPSNEQYF TGTGCCAGCAGCTTCGACAGGGGGCCCTCCAATGAGCAGTACTTC
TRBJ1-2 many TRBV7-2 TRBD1 CASSLAVGGQGLYYGYTF TGTGCCAGCAGCTTAGCGGTTGGAGGACAGGGATTATACTATGGCTACACCTTC
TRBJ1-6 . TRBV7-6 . CASSPRHTNSPLHF TGTGCCAGCAGCCCACGACATACTAATTCACCCCTCCACTTT